This T cell receptor beta chain is from a study of blood T cell repertoires in COVID-19 (TCRdb year 2020). About the investigation overall: Samples from collaborators originated in the United States, Italy and Spain and spanned both the acute and convalescent phases of COVID-19. Deeply sampled blood TCRbeta repertoires from subjects exposed to, actively infected with, or recovered from COVID-19 were included in the dataset. The sample metadata nearly always contained a de-identified subject ID, COVID-19 status, age in years and sex. HLA class I and class II types, where available, came from metadata supplied by the sample provider rather than from assay-based typing. Samples came from the ongoing ImmuneRACE study (first 160 participants) plus 1,254 subjects from 6 global collaborators. The repertoires were released in a freely available public database meant as a resource for research on the immune response to SARS-CoV-2. The prospective study material was composed of cDNA or gDNA derived from T cells, B-cell-depleted T cells, or PBMCs.

Overall study outcomes, separate from this receptor: Clinical and demographic metadata were provided uncurated, with the amount varying by source and participant.

In Seattle, one collaborating source enrolled patients while the infection was active and tracked those patients longitudinally over the course of disease. The collaborating institutions used their own protocols to collect whole blood in K2EDTA tubes. Collaborator samples were shipped for TCRbeta analysis as frozen whole blood, isolated PBMCs, or DNA extracted from either sample type. The immunoSEQ Assay, a bias-controlled multiplex PCR, was used to amplify TCRbeta CDR3 regions from genomic DNA. Per the source publication's procedure: The number of nucleated cells in each sample was estimated by amplification of reference gene primers within the assay. To quantify the absolute abundance of each unique TCRbeta CDR3 rearrangement, sequence reads were collapsed and filtered. For each sample, productive Simpson clonality was calculated by taking the square root of Simpson's diversity index across productive rearrangements. Not all clones reach the TCRdb copy of this immuneACCESS table, which keeps in-frame sequences only. Checked studies attribute under half of the gap to unresolved V genes and leave the rest unexplained. That table supplies the V and J calls and clone size; D and trimming were determined from the DNA. Across this sample there are 130,000 or so clones, with 86% seen only once. The leading ten clones occupy 9.5% to 12% of the sample.

Worth noting for this clone: It has no known antigen specificity. No base-level quality is on record; no much larger clone is a single base apart.

The CDR3 runs 16 residues from the cysteine to the phenylalanine. Here the CDR3 DNA is all that survives: 48 bases in frame from base 1. The junction shows trimming of 5 bases on V and 2 bases on J, and the gene matches do not reach 8 bases of it. The germline V gene gives CDR1 as SGHTA and CDR2 as FQGNSA. Sequencing was done on a sample of peripheral blood. The rearranged chain carries TRBV7-2 and TRBJ2-3, and 9 bases in between align with TRBD1. The receptor's source is a woman aged 70-85 years with COVID-19, enrolled during active disease. CDR3 protein: CASSPTGGMITDTQYF. The sequenced DNA is TGTGCCAGCAGCCCAACAGGGGGCATGATCACAGATACGCAGTATTTT.